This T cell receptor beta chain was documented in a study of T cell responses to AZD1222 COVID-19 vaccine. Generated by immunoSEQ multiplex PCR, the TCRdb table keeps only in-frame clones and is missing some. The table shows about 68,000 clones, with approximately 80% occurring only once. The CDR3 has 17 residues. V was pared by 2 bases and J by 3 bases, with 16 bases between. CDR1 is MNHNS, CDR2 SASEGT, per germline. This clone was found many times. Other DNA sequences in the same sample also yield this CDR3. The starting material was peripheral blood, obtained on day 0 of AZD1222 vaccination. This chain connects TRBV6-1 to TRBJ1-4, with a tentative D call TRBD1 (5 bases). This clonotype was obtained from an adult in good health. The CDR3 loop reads CASSEFWGLDPNEKLFF. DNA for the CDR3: TGTGCCAGCAGTGAATTTTGGGGGTTGGACCCTAATGAAAAACTGTTTTTT.